This T cell receptor (beta chain) emerged from a study of cytomegalovirus exposure and HLA in healthy donors. Primers for the PCR totalled 60 Vbeta and 13 Jbeta. Assay used: immunoSEQ multiplex PCR; TCRdb lists only in-frame clones, some missing. The sample includes nearly 200,000 clones, around 86% seen only once; the top ten take 6.5%. Study conclusions and caveats: A reported reduction in N-insertions relative to the 666-donor mean was seen in an Asian-associated ancestry cluster in a later analysis. The HLA-A and HLA-B alleles of most subjects were reportedly predicted accurately from TCR beta sequences. Most of the TCR beta V segments (in an earlier analysis) were productive either about 87% or about 30% of the time. Some 16,000 TCR beta sequences were associated with HLA alleles at 0.05 false discovery rate in a later analysis.

This CDR3 contains 14 residues. CDR1 and CDR2 (germline): MNHEY, SVGAGI. With respect to this clone: Its antigen remains unknown.

The sample taken for sequencing was PBMCs. This chain joins TRBV6-5 and TRBJ2-5; TRBD1 might be the D (6 bases). Near its end, the DNA agrees better with TRBJ2-7, so the J call may be wrong. The TCR was taken from a woman between 50 and 59 years old in good health and CMV-seropositive. CDR3 loop: CASSTVDSSYEQYF. In DNA form, the CDR3 reads TGTGCCAGCTCAACGGTGGACAGCAGTTACGAGCAGTACTTC.